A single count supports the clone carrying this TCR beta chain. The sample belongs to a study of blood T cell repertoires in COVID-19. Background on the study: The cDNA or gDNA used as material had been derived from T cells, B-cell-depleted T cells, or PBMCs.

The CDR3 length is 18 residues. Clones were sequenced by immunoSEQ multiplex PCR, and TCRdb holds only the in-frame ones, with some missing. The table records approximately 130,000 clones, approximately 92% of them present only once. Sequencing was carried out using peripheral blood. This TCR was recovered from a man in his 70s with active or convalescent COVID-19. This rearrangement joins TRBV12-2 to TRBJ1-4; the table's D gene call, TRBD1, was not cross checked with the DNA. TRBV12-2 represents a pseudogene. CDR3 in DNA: TGTGCAAGTCGCTGCCGGGACAGGGGCCCCTTTGTCTGGGAAAAACTGTTTTTT. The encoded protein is CASRCRDRGPFVWEKLFF.